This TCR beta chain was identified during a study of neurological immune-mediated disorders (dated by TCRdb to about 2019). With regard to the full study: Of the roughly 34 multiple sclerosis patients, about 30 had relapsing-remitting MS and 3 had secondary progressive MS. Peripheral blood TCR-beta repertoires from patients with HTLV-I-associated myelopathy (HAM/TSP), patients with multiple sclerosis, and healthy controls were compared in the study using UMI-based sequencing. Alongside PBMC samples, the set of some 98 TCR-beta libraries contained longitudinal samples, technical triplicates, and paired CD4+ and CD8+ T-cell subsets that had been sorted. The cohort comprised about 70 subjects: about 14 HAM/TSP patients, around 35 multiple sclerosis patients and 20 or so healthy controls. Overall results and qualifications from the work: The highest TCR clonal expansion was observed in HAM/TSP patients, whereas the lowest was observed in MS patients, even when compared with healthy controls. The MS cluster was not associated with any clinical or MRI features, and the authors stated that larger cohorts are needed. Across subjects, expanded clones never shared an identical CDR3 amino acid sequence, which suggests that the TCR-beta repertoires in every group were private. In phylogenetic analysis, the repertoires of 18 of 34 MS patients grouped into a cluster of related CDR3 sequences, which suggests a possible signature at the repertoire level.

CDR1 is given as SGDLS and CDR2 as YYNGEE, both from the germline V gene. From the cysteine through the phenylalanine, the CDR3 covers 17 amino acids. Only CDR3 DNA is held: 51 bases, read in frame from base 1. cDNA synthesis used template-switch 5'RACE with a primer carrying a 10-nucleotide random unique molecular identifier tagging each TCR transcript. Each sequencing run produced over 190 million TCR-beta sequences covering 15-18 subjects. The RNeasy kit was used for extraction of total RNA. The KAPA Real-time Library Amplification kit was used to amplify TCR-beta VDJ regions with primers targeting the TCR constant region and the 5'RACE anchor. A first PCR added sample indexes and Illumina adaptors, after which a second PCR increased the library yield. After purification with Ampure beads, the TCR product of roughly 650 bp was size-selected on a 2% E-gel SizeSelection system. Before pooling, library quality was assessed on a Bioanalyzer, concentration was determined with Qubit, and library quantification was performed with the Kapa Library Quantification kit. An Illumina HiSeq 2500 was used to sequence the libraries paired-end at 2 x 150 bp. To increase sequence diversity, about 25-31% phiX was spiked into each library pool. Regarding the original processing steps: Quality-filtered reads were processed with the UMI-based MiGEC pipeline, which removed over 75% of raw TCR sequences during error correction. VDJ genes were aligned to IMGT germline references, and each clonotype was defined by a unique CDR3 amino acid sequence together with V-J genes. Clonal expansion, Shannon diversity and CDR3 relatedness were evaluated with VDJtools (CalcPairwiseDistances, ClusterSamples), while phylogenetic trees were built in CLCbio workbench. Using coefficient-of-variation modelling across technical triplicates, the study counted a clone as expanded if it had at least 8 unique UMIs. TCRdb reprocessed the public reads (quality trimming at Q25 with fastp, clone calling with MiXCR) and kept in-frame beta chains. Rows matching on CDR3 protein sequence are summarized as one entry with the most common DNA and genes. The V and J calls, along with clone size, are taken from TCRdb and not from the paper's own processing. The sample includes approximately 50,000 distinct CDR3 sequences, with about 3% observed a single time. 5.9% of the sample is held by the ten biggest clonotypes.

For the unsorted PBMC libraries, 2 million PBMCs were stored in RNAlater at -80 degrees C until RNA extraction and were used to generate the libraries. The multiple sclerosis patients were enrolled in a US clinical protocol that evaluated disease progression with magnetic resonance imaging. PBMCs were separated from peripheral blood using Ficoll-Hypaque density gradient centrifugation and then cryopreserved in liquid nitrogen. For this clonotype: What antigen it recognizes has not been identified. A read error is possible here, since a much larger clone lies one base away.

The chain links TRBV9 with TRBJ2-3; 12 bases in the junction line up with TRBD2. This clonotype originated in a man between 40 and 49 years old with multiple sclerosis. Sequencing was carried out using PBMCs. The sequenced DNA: TGTTCCAGCAGCGTAGAACCTAGCGGGGGGGCCATAAATACGCAGTATTTT. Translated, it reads CSSSVEPSGGAINTQYF.